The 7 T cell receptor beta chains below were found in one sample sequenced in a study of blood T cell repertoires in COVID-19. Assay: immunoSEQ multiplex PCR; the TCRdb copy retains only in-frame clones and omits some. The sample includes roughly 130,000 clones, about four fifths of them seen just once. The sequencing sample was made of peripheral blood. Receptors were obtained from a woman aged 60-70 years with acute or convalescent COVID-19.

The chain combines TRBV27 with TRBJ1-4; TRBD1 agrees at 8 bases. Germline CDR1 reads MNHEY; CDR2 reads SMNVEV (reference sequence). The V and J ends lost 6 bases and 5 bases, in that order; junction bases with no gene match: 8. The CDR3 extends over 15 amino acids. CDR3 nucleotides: TGTGCCAGCAGCCGACAGGGGTTATTCAATGAAAAACTGTTTTTT. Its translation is CASSRQGLFNEKLFF.

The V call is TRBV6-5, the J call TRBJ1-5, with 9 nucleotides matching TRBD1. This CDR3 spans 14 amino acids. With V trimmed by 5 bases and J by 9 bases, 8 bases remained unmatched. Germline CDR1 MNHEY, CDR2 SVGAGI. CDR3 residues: CASSRTGDHLPQHF. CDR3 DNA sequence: TGTGCCAGCAGTCGGACAGGGGATCATTTGCCCCAGCATTTT.

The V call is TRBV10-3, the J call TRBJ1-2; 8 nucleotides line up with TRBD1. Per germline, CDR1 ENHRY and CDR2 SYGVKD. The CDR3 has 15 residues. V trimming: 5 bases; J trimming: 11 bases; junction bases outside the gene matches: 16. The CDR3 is CAISPGQAHLAQYTF. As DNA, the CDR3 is TGTGCCATCAGTCCGGGACAGGCCCATTTGGCCCAATACACCTTC.

The chain's CDR3 is CASSPGPDMNTEAFF. CDR3 nucleotide sequence: TGTGCCAGCAGCCCAGGGCCGGACATGAACACTGAAGCTTTCTTT. This rearrangement joins TRBV5-6 to TRBJ1-1, with D possibly being TRBD1 (5 bases). V was trimmed by 4 bases and J by 0 bases, leaving 13 bases between them. The CDR3 has 15 residues. Germline V lookup: CDR1 SGHDT, CDR2 YYEEEE.

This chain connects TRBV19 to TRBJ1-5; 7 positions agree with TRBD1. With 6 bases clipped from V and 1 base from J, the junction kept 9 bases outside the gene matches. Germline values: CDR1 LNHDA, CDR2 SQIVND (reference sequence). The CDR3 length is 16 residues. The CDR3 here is CASRATGVGSNQPQHF. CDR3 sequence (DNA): TGTGCCAGTAGAGCTACAGGGGTAGGGAGCAATCAGCCCCAGCATTTT.

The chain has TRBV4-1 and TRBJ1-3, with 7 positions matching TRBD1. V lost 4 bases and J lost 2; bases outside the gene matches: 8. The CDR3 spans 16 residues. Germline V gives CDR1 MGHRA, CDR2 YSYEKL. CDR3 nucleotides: TGCGCCAGCAGCCCGCCCGCTACAGGGGCTGGAAACACCATATATTTT. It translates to CASSPPATGAGNTIYF.

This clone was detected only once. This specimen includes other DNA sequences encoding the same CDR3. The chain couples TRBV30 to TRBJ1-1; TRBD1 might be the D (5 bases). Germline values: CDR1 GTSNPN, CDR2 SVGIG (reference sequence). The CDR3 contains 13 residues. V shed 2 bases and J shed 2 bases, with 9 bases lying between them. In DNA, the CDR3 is TGTGCCTGGAGTTTGGGGGGAAACACTGAAGCTTTCTTT. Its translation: CAWSLGGNTEAFF.